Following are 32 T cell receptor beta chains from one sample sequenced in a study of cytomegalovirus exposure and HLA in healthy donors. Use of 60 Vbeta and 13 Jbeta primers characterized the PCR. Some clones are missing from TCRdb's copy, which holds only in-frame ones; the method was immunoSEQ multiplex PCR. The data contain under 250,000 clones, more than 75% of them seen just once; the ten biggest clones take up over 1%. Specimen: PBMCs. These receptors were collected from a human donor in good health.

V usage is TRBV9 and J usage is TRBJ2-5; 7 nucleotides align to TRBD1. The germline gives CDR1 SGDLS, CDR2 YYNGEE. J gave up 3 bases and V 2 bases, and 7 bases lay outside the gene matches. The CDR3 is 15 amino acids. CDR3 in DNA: TGTGCCAGCAGCGTGGAGACAGGGCACAAAGAGACCCAGTACTTC. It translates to CASSVETGHKETQYF. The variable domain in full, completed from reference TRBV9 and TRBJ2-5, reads DSGVTQTPKHLITATGQRVTLRCSPRSGDLSVYWYQQSLDQGLQFLIQYYNGEERAKGNILERFSAQQFPDLHSELNLSSLELGDSALYFCASSVETGHKETQYFGPGTRLLVL.

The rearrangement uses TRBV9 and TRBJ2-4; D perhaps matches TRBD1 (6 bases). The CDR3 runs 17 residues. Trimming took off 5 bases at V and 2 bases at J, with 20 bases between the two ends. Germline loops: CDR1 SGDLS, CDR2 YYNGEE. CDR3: CASSPGETLVPKNIQYF. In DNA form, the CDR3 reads TGTGCCAGCAGTCCAGGGGAGACTCTAGTACCCAAAAACATTCAGTACTTC.

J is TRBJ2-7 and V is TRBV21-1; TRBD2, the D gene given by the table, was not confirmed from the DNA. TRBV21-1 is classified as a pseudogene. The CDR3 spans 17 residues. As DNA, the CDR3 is TGTGCCAGCAGCAAAGAGGACCTAGCGGGAGTGTCCTACGAGCAGTACTTC. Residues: CASSKEDLAGVSYEQYF.

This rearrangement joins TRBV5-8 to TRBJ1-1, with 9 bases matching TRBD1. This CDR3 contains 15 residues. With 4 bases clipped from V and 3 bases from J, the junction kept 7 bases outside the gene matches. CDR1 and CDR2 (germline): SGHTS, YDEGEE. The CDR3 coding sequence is TGTGCCAGCAGCCTCCCCGGGACAGGGCACACTGAAGCTTTCTTT. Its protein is CASSLPGTGHTEAFF.

Written as DNA, the CDR3 is TGTGCCAGTAGTATCAGGCATAGCGGGAGGGGCACAGATACGCAGTATTTT. This translates into CASSIRHSGRGTDTQYF. The chain is built from TRBV19 and TRBJ2-3, with 11 bases identical to TRBD2. The V gene's germline CDR1 is LNHDA and CDR2 SQIVND (reference sequence). The CDR3 has 17 amino acids. V lost 3 bases, J lost 1 base, and 6 bases stayed unmatched.

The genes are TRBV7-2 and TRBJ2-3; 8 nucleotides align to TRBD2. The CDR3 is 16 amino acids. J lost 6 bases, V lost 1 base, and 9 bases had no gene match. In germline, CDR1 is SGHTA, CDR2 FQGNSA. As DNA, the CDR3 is TGTGCCAGCAGCTTAGGCGTTCGTGGCGGGAGGGATACGCAGTATTTT. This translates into CASSLGVRGGRDTQYF.

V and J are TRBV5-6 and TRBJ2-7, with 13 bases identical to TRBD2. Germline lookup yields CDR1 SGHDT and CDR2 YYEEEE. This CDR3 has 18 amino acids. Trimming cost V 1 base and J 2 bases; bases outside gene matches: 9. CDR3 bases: TGTGCCAGCAGCTTGATGGGACTAGCGGGACCCAGGGCCTACGAGCAGTACTTC. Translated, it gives CASSLMGLAGPRAYEQYF.

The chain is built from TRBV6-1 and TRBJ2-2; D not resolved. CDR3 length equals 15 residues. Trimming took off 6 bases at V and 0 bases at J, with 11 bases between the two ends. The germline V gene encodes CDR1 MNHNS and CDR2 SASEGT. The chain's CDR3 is CASRVGGPNTGELFF. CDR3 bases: TGTGCCAGCAGAGTAGGTGGGCCGAACACCGGGGAGCTGTTTTTT.

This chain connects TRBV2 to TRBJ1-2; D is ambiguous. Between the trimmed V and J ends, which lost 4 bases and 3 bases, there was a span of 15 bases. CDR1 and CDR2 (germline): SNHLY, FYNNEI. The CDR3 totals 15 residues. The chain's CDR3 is CASSAYPMGDYGYTF. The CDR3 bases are TGTGCCAGCAGTGCTTACCCCATGGGAGACTATGGCTACACCTTC.

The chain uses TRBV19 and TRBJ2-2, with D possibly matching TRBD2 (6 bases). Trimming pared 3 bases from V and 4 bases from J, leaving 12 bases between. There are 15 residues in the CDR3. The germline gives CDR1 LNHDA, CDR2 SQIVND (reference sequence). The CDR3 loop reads CASSISGVRTGELFF. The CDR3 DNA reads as TGTGCCAGTAGTATCTCGGGAGTACGCACCGGGGAGCTGTTTTTT.

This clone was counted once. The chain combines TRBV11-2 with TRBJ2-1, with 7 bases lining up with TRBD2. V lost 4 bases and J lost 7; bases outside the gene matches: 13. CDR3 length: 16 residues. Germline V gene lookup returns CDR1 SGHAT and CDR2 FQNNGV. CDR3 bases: TGTGCCAGCAGCTGGACTAGGGGCTCACTTGGGAATGAGCAGTTCTTC. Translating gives CASSWTRGSLGNEQFF.

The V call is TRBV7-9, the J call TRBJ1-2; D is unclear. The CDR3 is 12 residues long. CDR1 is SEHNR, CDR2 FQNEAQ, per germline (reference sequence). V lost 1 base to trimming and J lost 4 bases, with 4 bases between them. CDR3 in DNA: TGTGCCAGCAGCTTAGACGGCTATGGCTACACCTTC. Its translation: CASSLDGYGYTF.

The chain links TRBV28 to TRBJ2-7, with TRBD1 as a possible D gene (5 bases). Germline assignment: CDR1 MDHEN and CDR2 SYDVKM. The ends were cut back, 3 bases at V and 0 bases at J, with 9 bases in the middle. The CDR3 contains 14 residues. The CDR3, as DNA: TGTGCCAGCAGTTTGCCGCAGGGCTCCTACGAGCAGTACTTC. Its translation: CASSLPQGSYEQYF. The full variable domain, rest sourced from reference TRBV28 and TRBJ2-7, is DVKVTQSSRYLVKRTGEKVFLECVQDMDHENMFWYRQDPGLGLRLIYFSYDVKMKEKGDIPEGYSVSREKKERFSLILESASTNQTSMYLCASSLPQGSYEQYFGPGTRLTVT.

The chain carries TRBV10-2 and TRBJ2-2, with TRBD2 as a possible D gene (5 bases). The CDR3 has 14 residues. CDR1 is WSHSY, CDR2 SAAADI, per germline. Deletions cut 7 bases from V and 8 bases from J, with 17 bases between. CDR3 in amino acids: CASNDHGGPGELFF. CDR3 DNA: TGCGCCAGCAACGATCACGGCGGGCCGGGGGAGCTGTTTTTT.

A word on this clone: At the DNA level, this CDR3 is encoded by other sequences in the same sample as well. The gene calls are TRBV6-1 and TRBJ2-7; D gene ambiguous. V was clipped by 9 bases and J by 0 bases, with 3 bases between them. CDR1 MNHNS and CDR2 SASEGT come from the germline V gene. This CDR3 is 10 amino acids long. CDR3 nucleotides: TGTGCCAGTTACTCCTACGAGCAGTACTTC. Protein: CASYSYEQYF.

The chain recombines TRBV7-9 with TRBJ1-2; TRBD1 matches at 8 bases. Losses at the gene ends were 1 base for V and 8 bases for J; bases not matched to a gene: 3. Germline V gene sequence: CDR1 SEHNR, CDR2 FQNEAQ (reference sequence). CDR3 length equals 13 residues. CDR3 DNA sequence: TGTGCCAGCAGCTTAGGGACAGGGTGGGGCTACACCTTC. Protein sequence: CASSLGTGWGYTF.

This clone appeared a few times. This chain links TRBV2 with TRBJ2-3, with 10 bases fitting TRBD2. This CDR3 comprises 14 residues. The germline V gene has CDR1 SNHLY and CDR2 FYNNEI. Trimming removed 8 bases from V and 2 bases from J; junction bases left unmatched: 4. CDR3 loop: CASALAGVTDTQYF. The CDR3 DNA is TGTGCCAGCGCGCTAGCGGGAGTCACAGATACGCAGTATTTT.

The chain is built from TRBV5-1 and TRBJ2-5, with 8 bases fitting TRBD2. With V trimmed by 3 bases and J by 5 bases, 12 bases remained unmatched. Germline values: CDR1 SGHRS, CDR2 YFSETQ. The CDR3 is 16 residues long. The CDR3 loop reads CASSSVGRAVGETQYF. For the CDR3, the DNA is TGCGCCAGCAGCTCGGTCGGGAGGGCCGTTGGGGAGACCCAGTACTTC.

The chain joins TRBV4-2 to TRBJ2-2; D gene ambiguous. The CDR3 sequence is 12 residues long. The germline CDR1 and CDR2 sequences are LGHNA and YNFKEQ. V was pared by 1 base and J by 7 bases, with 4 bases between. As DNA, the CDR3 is TGTGCCAGCAGCCAAGGCAGCGGGGAGCTGTTTTTT. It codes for CASSQGSGELFF.

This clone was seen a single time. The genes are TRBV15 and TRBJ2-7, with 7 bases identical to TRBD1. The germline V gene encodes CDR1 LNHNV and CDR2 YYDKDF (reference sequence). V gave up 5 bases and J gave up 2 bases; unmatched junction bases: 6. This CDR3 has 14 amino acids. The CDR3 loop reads CATSGWDSPYEQYF. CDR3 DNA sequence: TGTGCCACCAGCGGATGGGACAGTCCCTACGAGCAGTACTTC.

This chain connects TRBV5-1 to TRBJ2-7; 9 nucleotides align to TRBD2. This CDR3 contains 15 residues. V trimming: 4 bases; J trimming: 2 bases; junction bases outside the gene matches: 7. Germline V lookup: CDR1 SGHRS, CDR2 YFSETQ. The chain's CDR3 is CASSLGVAGAYEQYF. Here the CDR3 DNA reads TGCGCCAGCAGCCTCGGGGTAGCGGGAGCCTACGAGCAGTACTTC.

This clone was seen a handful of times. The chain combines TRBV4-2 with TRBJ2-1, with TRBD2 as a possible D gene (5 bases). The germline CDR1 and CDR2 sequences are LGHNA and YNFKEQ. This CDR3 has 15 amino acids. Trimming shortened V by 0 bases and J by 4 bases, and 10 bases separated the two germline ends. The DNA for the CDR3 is TGTGCCAGCAGCCAAGATGTAGGCGGGTACAATGAGCAGTTCTTC. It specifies CASSQDVGGYNEQFF.

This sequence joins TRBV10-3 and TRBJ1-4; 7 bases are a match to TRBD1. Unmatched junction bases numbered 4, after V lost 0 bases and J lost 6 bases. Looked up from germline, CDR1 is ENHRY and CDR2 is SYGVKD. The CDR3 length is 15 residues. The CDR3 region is CAISESAGTDEKLFF. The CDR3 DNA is TGTGCCATCAGTGAGTCGGCGGGGACAGATGAAAAACTGTTTTTT.

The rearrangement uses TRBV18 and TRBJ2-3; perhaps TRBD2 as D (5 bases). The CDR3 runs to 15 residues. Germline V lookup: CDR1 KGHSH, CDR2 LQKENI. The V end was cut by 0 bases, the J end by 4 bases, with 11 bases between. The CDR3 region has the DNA TGTGCCAGCTCACCACCGTCTAGCTCGCCAGATACGCAGTATTTT. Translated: CASSPPSSSPDTQYF.

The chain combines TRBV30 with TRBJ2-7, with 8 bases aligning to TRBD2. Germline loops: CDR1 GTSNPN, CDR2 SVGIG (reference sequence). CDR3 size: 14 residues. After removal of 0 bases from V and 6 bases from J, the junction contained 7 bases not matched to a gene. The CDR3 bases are TGTGCCTGGAGTGTGGGACTAGGGGGGGGCGAGCAGTACTTC. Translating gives CAWSVGLGGGEQYF.

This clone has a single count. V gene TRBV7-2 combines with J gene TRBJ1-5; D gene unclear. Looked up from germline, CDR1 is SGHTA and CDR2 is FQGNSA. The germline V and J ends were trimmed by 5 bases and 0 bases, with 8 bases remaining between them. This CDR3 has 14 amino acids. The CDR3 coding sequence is TGTGCCAGCAGCCTTATATATAGCAATCAGCCCCAGCATTTT. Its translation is CASSLIYSNQPQHF.

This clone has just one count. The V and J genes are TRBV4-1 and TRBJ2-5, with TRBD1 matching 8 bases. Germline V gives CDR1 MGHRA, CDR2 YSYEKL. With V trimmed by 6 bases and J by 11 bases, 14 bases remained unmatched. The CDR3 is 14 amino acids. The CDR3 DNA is TGCGCCAGCAGGGTGGGTCAGGGGGCCAGGGAGCAGTACTTC. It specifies CASRVGQGAREQYF.

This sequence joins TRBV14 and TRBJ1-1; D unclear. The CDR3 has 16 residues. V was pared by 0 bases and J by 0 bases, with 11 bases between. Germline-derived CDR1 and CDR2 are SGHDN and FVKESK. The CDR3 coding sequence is TGTGCCAGCAGCCAAGAGATCGGCACTATGAACACTGAAGCTTTCTTT. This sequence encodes CASSQEIGTMNTEAFF.

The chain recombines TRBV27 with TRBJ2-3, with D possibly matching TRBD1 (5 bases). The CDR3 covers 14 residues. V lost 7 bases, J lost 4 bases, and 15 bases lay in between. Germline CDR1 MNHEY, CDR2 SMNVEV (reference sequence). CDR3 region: CASITAWGADTQYF. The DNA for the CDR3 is TGTGCCAGCATCACGGCGTGGGGCGCAGATACGCAGTATTTT.

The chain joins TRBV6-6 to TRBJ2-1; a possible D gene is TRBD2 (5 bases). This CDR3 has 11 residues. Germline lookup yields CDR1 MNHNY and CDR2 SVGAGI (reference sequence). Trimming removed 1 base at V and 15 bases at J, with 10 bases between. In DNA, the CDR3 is TGTGCCAGCAGTTACTGGAACGAGGGGTTCTTC. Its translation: CASSYWNEGFF.

The CDR3 here is CASSVEGGAADTQYF. The CDR3, as DNA: TGTGCCAGCAGTGTGGAGGGAGGGGCCGCAGATACGCAGTATTTT. V usage is TRBV2 and J usage is TRBJ2-3, with TRBD2 identical over 7 bases. CDR1 SNHLY and CDR2 FYNNEI come from the germline V gene. V gave up 4 bases and J gave up 4 bases; unmatched junction bases: 8. The CDR3 consists of 15 residues.

The CDR3 reads CASSPSPPGITEAFF. As DNA, the CDR3 is TGCGCCAGCAGCCCTTCCCCCCCAGGGATCACTGAAGCTTTCTTT. The V call is TRBV4-1, the J call TRBJ1-1; D is possibly TRBD1 (5 bases). With 4 bases removed from V and 4 bases from J, the gap between germline ends came to 16 bases. This CDR3 comprises 15 residues. Germline V gene sequence: CDR1 MGHRA, CDR2 YSYEKL.